Below, 17 T cell receptor beta chains from the same sample are listed, as sequenced in a study of memory CD4+ T cells and cytomegalovirus serostatus. Only in-frame clones appear in the TCRdb table, and some are missing; sequencing was by immunoSEQ multiplex PCR. The table includes some 52,000 clones, about four fifths detected once. Single viable CD3+CD4+CD8-CD45RO+ cells were sorted as the memory CD4+ T cells. The sample was memory CD4+ T cells from blood. The receptor set was obtained from an adult in good health and CMV-seropositive.

The chain links TRBV9 to TRBJ2-1, with 7 positions matching TRBD2. With 2 bases clipped from V and 4 bases from J, the junction kept 9 bases outside the gene matches. Germline CDR1 reads SGDLS; CDR2 reads YYNGEE. The CDR3 spans 16 residues. DNA for the CDR3: TGTGCCAGCAGCGTGAGAATCGGCGGGGGTTACAATGAGCAGTTCTTC. Residues: CASSVRIGGGYNEQFF.

On this clone itself: In the same sample, other DNA sequences code for this CDR3. This sequence joins TRBV9 and TRBJ1-5, with no clear D. The V gene's germline CDR1 is SGDLS and CDR2 YYNGEE. With 0 bases removed from V and 4 bases from J, the gap between germline ends came to 5 bases. The CDR3 loop spans 13 amino acids. DNA of the CDR3: TGTGCCAGCAGCGTAGCCCCGAATCAGCCCCAGCATTTT. Protein: CASSVAPNQPQHF.

To note about this clone: A junction end diverges from the germline sequence, so it may reflect a read error. V usage is TRBV5-1 and J usage is TRBJ1-2; D is unclear. Germline V gene sequence: CDR1 SGHRS, CDR2 YFSETQ. The CDR3 sequence is 13 residues long. CDR3 DNA sequence: TGCGCCACCAGCAGACCAGGCGACGGTGGCTACACCTTC. Translation gives CATSRPGDGGYTF.

V gene TRBV19 combines with J gene TRBJ1-1, with 9 nucleotides matching TRBD1. Per the germline V gene, CDR1 is LNHDA and CDR2 is SQIVND (reference sequence). V lost 3 bases and J lost 0; bases outside the gene matches: 5. This CDR3 is built from 16 residues. The CDR3 loop reads CASSIGTGLMNTEAFF. CDR3 bases: TGTGCCAGTAGTATCGGGACAGGGCTTATGAACACTGAAGCTTTCTTT.

The rearrangement uses TRBV2 and TRBJ2-2, with D possibly being TRBD1 (5 bases). Trimming took 6 bases from V and 7 from J, leaving 15 bases between them. The CDR3 is made up of 14 amino acids. Germline V gene lookup returns CDR1 SNHLY and CDR2 FYNNEI. DNA of the CDR3: TGTGCCAGCAGGGACAACAGGTGGGGCGGGGAGCTGTTTTTT. It is translated as CASRDNRWGGELFF.

This chain uses TRBV6-5 with TRBJ2-3; 11 bases map to TRBD2. The V segment lost 5 bases and the J segment 7 bases; nucleotides outside the gene matches: 5. This CDR3 comprises 14 residues. Germline CDR1 reads MNHEY; CDR2 reads SVGAGI. The CDR3 nucleotides are TGTGCCAGCAGTCCGGGACTAGCGGTGCATACGCAGTATTTT. This sequence encodes CASSPGLAVHTQYF.

The chain has TRBV5-1 and TRBJ2-1; 8 bases are shared with TRBD2. V was pared by 0 bases and J by 2 bases, with 1 base of the junction left unmatched. The germline V gene encodes CDR1 SGHRS and CDR2 YFSETQ. CDR3 length: 15 residues. For the CDR3, the DNA is TGCGCCAGCAGCTTGGACGGGGGGGCCTACAATGAGCAGTTCTTC. Translating gives CASSLDGGAYNEQFF. Full variable domain (outside the CDR3, taken from reference TRBV5-1 and TRBJ2-1): KAGVTQTPRYLIKTRGQQVTLSCSPISGHRSVSWYQQTPGQGLQFLFEYFSETQRNKGNFPGRFSGRQFSNSRSEMNVSTLELGDSALYLCASSLDGGAYNEQFFGPGTRLTVL.

The chain has TRBV6-1 and TRBJ1-1; 10 bases align to TRBD1. Looked up from germline, CDR1 is MNHNS and CDR2 is SASEGT. V lost 4 bases and J lost 11; bases outside the gene matches: 7. The CDR3 spans 13 residues. This CDR3 reads CASSATGTGVAFF. CDR3 bases: TGTGCCAGCAGTGCTACCGGGACAGGGGTCGCTTTCTTT.

The CDR3 DNA sequence: TGTGCCAGCAGCTTAGGTTCTGGTAGCTCTGGAAACACCATATATTTT. It codes for CASSLGSGSSGNTIYF. This sequence joins TRBV7-9 and TRBJ1-3; D is uncertain. Per the germline V gene, CDR1 is SEHNR and CDR2 is FQNEAQ (reference sequence). V was trimmed by 1 base and J by 0 bases, leaving 10 bases between them. This CDR3 contains 16 residues.

The chain links TRBV30 to TRBJ2-5; 8 bases match TRBD1. The CDR3 runs to 13 residues. Germline lookup yields CDR1 GTSNPN and CDR2 SVGIG (reference sequence). Unmatched junction bases numbered 8, after V lost 2 bases and J lost 9 bases. The CDR3 nucleotides are TGTGCCTGGAGTTTTTCACAGGGGGAGGCCCAGTACTTC. Translation gives CAWSFSQGEAQYF.

The chain is built from TRBV2 and TRBJ1-2; no firm D call. The CDR3 is 11 residues long. Trimming took off 3 bases at V and 5 bases at J, with 4 bases between the two ends. CDR1 is SNHLY, CDR2 FYNNEI, per germline. CDR3 DNA sequence: TGTGCCAGCAGTGAGGAATATGGCTACACCTTC. Protein sequence: CASSEEYGYTF. The complete variable domain, with remaining parts taken from reference TRBV2 and TRBJ1-2, reads EPEVTQTPSHQVTQMGQEVILRCVPISNHLYFYWYRQILGQKVEFLVSFYNNEISEKSEIFDDQFSVERPDGSNFTLKIRSTKLEDSAMYFCASSEEYGYTFGSGTRLTVV.

This clone came up a few times. This chain connects TRBV30 to TRBJ1-1; D unclear. Germline V lookup: CDR1 GTSNPN, CDR2 SVGIG (reference sequence). There are 12 residues in the CDR3. V shed 4 bases and J shed 1 base, with 7 bases lying between them. CDR3 residues: CAWIVTNTEAFF. In DNA form, the CDR3 reads TGTGCCTGGATAGTCACGAACACTGAAGCTTTCTTT.

The chain couples TRBV23-1 to TRBJ1-5, with TRBD1 identical over 8 bases. TRBV23-1 is classed as an ORF, of uncertain function. This CDR3 region has 17 residues. J was trimmed by 7 bases and V by 3 bases; bases with no gene match: 14. DNA of the CDR3: TGCGCCAGCAGTCATCCTCAGCGCACAGGGGGAGGACAGCCCCAGCATTTT. Encoded protein: CASSHPQRTGGGQPQHF.

V gene TRBV9 combines with J gene TRBJ2-1; TRBD1 is a possible D gene (6 bases). CDR3 length: 14 amino acids. Trimming removed 0 bases at V and 7 bases at J, with 11 bases between. Germline-derived CDR1 and CDR2 are SGDLS and YYNGEE. Here the CDR3 reads CASSVGGTLNEQFF. In DNA, the CDR3 is TGTGCCAGCAGCGTAGGAGGGACATTGAATGAGCAGTTCTTC. Full variable domain (missing parts from reference TRBV9 and TRBJ2-1): DSGVTQTPKHLITATGQRVTLRCSPRSGDLSVYWYQQSLDQGLQFLIQYYNGEERAKGNILERFSAQQFPDLHSELNLSSLELGDSALYFCASSVGGTLNEQFFGPGTRLTVL.

This sequence joins TRBV4-1 and TRBJ1-2; maybe TRBD1 (5 bases). The CDR3 sequence is 16 residues long. The V gene lost 2 bases and the J gene lost 3 bases, with 16 bases spanning the gap. The V gene's germline CDR1 is MGHRA and CDR2 YSYEKL. CDR3 amino acids: CASSQIGGRGDYGYTF. The CDR3 DNA reads TGCGCCAGCAGCCAAATAGGAGGACGGGGGGACTATGGCTACACCTTC.

This clone was seen only a few times. The CDR3 region has the DNA TGTGCCAGCAACATTCGGGGGGAGAACACTGAAGCTTTCTTT. Encoded protein: CASNIRGENTEAFF. This chain joins TRBV7-2 and TRBJ1-1, with D perhaps matching TRBD1 (5 bases). The CDR3 totals 14 residues. CDR1 and CDR2 (germline): SGHTA, FQGNSA. The ends were cut back, 7 bases at V and 1 base at J, with 13 bases in the middle.

This chain connects TRBV7-2 to TRBJ1-4; D gene ambiguous. The V gene's germline CDR1 is SGHTA and CDR2 FQGNSA. Trimming removed 3 bases from V and 7 bases from J, with 15 bases in between. This CDR3 spans 15 amino acids. The CDR3 DNA follows: TGTGCCAGCAGCTTCCGTGGGCAGGAAGTTGAAAAACTGTTTTTT. Protein sequence: CASSFRGQEVEKLFF.